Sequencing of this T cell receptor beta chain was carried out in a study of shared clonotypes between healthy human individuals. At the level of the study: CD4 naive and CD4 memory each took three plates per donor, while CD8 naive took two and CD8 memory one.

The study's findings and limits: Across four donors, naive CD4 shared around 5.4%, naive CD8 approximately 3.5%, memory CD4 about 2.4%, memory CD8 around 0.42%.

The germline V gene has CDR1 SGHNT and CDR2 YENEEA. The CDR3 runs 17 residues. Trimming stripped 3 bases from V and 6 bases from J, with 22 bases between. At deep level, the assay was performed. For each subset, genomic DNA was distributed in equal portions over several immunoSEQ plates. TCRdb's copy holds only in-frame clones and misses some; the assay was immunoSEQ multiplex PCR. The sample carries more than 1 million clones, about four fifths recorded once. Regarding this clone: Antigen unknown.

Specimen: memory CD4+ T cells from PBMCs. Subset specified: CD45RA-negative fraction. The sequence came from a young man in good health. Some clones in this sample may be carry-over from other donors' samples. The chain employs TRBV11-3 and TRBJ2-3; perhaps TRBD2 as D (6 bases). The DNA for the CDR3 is TGTGCCAGCAGCTTGGGGAGGCGGGAAGACCCTGAGGATACGCAGTATTTT. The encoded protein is CASSLGRREDPEDTQYF.